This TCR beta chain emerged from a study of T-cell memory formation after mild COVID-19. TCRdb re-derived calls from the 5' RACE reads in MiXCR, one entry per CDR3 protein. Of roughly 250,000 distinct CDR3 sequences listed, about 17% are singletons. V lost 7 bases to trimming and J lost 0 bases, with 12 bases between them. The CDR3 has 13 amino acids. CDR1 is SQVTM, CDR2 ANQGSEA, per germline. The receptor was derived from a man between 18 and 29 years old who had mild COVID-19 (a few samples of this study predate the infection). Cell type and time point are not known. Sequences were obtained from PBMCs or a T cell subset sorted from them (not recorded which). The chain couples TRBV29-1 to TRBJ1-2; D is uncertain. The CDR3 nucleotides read TGCAGCGCAGTGGGTCTTTCTAACTATGGCTACACCTTC. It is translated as CSAVGLSNYGYTF.